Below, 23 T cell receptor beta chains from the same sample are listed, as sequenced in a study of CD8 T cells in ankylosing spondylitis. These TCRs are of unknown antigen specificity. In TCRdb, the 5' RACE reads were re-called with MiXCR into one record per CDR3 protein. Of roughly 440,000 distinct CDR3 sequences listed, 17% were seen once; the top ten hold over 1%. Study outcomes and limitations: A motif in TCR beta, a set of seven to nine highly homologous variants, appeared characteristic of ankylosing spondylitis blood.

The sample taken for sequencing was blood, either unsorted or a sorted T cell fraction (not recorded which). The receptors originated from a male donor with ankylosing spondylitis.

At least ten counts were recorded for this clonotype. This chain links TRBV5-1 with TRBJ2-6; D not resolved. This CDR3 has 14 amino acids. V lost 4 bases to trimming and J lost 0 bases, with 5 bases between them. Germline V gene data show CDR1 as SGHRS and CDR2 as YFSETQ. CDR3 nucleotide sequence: TGCGCCAGCAGCAAAATCTCTGGGGCCAACGTCCTGACTTTC. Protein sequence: CASSKISGANVLTF.

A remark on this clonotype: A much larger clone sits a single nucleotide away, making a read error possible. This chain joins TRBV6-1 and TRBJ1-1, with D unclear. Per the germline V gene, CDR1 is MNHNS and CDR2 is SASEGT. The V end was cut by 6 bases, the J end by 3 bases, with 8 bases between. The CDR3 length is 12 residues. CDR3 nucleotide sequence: TGTGCCAGCAGCCAATGGGACACTGAAGCTTTCTTT. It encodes CASSQWDTEAFF.

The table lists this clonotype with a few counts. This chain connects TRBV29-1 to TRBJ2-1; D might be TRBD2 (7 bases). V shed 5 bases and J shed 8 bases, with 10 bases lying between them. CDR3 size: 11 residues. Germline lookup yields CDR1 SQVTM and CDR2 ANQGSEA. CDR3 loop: CSVWGGYEQFF. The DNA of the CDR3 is TGCAGCGTTTGGGGGGGCTATGAGCAGTTCTTC.

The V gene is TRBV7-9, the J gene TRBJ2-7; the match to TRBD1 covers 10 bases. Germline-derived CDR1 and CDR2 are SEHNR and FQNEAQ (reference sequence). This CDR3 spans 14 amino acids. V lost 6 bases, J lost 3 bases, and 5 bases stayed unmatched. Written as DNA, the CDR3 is TGTGCCAGCAGTTCCGGGACAGGGGACTACGAGCAGTACTTC. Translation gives CASSSGTGDYEQYF. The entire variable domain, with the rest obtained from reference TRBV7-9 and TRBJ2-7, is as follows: DTGVSQNPRHKITKRGQNVTFRCDPISEHNRLYWYRQTLGQGPEFLTYFQNEAQLEKSRLLSDRFSAERPKGSFSTLEIQRTEQGDSAMYLCASSSGTGDYEQYFGPGTRLTVT.

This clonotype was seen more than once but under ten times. CDR3 bases: TGCAGTGCTGGCGGGAAGCACAATCAGCCCCAGCATTTT. Encoded protein: CSAGGKHNQPQHF. This chain links TRBV20-1 with TRBJ1-5; D unresolved. V was trimmed by 5 bases and J by 3 bases, leaving 11 bases between them. Germline CDR1 DFQATT, CDR2 SNEGSKA (reference sequence). This CDR3 is built from 13 residues.

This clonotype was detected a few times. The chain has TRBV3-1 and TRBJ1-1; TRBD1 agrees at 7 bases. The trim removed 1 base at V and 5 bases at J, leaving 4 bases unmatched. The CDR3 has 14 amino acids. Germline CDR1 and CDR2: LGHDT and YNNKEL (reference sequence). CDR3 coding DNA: TGTGCCAGCAGCCAAGGTAACAGGGGAACTGAAGCTTTCTTT. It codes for CASSQGNRGTEAFF.

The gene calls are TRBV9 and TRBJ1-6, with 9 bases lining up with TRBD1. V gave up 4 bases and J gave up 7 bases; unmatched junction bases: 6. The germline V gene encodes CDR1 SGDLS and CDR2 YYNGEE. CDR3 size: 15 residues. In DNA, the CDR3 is TGTGCCAGCAGCCCAGAGGGACAGGGCAATTCACCCCTCCACTTT. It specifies CASSPEGQGNSPLHF.

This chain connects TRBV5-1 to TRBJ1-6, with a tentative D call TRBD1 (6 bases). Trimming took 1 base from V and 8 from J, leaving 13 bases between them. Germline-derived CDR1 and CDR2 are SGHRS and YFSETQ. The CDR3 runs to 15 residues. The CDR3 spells CASSLTGTPDSPLHF. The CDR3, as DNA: TGCGCCAGCAGCTTGACCGGGACACCTGATTCACCCCTCCACTTT.

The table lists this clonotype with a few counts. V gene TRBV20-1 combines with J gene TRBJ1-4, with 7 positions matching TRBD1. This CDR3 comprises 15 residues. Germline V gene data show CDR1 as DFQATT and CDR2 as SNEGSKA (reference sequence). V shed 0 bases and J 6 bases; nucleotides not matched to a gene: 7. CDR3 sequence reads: CSARDRQGPHEKLFF. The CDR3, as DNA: TGCAGTGCTAGAGACAGACAGGGTCCGCATGAAAAACTGTTTTTT.

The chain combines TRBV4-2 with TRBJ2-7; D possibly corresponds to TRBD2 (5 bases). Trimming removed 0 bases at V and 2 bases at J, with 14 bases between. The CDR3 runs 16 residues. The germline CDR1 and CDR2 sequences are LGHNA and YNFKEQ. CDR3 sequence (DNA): TGTGCCAGCAGCCAAGATCCCCTCCGACTAACCTACGAGCAGTACTTC. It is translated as CASSQDPLRLTYEQYF.

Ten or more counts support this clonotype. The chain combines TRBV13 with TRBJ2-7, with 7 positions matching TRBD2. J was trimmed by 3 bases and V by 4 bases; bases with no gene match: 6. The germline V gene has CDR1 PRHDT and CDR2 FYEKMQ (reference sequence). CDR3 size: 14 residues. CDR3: CASSSGLSYYEQYF. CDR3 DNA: TGTGCCAGCAGCTCGGGACTATCATACTACGAGCAGTACTTC.

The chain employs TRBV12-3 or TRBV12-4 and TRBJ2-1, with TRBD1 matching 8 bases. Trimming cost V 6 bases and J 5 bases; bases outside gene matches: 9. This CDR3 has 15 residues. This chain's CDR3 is CASRVDRGGNNEQFF. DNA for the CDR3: TGTGCCAGCAGGGTCGACAGGGGAGGAAACAATGAGCAGTTCTTC.

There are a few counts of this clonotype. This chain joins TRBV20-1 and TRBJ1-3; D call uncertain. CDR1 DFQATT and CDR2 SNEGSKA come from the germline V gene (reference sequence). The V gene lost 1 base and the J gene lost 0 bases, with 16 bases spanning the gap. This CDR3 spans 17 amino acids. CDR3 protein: CSARARLGDGSGNTIYF. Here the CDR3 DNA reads TGCAGTGCTAGAGCCAGGCTGGGCGACGGCTCTGGAAACACCATATATTTT.

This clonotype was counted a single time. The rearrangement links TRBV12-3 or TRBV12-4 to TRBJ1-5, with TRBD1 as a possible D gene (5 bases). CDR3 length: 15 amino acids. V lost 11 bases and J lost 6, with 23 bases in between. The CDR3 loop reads CAALRGGRVRQPQHF. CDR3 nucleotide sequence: TGTGCCGCCCTTCGGGGGGGTAGGGTTCGTCAGCCCCAGCATTTT.

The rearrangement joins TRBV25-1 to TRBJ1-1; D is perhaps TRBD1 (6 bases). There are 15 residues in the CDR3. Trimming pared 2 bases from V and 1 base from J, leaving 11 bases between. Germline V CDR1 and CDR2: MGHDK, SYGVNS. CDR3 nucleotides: TGTGCCAGCAGTGAACCAGGGACATGGAACACTGAAGCTTTCTTT. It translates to CASSEPGTWNTEAFF.

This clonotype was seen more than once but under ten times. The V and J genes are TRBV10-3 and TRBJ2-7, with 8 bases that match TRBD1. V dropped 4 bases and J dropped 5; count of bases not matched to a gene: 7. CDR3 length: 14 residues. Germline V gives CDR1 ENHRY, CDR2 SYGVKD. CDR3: CAISARDRRDEQYF. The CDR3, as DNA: TGTGCCATCAGTGCCCGGGACAGGAGAGACGAGCAGTACTTC.

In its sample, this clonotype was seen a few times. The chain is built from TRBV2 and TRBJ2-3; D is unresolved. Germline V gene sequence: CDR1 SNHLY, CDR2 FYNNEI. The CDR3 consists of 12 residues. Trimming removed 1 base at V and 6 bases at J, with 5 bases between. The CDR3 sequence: CASSEVRDTQYF. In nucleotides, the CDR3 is TGTGCCAGCAGTGAAGTCAGGGATACGCAGTATTTT.

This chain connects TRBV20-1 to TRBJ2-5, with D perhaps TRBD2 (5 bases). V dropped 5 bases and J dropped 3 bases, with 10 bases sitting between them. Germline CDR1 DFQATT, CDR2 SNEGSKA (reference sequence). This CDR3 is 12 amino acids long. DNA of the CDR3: TGCAGTGCTGCCGGACTTAAAGAGACCCAGTACTTC. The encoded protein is CSAAGLKETQYF.

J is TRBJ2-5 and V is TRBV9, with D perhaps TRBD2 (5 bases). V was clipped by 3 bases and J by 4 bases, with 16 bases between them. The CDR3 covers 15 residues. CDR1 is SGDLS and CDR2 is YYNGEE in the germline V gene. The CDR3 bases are TGTGCCAGCAGCGAGGACTCCCGAAAAGTAGAGACCCAGTACTTC. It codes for CASSEDSRKVETQYF.

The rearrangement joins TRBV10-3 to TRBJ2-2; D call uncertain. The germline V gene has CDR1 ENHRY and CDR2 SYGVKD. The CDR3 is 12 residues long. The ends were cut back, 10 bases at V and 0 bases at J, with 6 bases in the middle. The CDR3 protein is CATSANTGELFF. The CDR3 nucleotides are TGTGCCACCTCGGCGAACACCGGGGAGCTGTTTTTT.

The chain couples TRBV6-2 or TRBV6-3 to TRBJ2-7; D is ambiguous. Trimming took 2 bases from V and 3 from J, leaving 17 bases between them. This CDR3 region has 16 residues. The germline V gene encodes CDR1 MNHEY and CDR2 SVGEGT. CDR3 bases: TGTGCCAGCAGTTACCCCGCCCGAACTGGGTTCTACGAGCAGTACTTC. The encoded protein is CASSYPARTGFYEQYF.

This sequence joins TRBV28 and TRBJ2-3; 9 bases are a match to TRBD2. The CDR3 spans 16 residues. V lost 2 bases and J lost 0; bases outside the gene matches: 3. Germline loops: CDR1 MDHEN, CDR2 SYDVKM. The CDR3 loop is CASSLQREASTDTQYF. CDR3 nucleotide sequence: TGTGCCAGCAGTTTACAGCGGGAGGCGAGCACAGATACGCAGTATTTT.

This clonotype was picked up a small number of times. The chain's CDR3 is CASSLAPGLVTDTQYF. DNA of the CDR3: TGCGCCAGCAGCTTGGCCCCGGGACTAGTTACAGATACGCAGTATTTT. The chain combines TRBV5-1 with TRBJ2-3, with 8 bases aligning to TRBD2. V trimming: 0 bases; J trimming: 3 bases; junction bases outside the gene matches: 6. The V gene's germline CDR1 is SGHRS and CDR2 YFSETQ. The CDR3 totals 16 residues.